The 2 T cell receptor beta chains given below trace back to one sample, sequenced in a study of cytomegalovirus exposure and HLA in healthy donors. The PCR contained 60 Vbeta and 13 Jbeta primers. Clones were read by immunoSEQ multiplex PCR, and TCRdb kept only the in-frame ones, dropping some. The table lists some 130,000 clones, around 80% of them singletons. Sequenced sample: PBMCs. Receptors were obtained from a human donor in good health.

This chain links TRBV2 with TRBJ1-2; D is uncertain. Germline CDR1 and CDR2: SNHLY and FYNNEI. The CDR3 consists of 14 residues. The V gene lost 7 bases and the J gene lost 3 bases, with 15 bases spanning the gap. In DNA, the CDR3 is TGTGCCAGCAAGAAGGGTTGGGAGGACTATGGCTACACCTTC. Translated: CASKKGWEDYGYTF. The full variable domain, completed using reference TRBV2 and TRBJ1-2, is EPEVTQTPSHQVTQMGQEVILRCVPISNHLYFYWYRQILGQKVEFLVSFYNNEISEKSEIFDDQFSVERPDGSNFTLKIRSTKLEDSAMYFCASKKGWEDYGYTFGSGTRLTVV.

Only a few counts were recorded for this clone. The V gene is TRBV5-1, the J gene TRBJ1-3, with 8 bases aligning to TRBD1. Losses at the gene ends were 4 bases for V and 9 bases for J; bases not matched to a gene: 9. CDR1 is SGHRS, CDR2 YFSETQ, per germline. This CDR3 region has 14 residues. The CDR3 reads CASSPGQGKSTIYF. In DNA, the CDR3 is TGCGCCAGCAGCCCCGGACAGGGTAAAAGCACCATATATTTT.